This TCR beta chain was sequenced in a study of monozygotic twins with inflammatory bowel disease. Whole-study findings and limits: A reduction in TCRbeta diversity (inverse Simpson) was seen in IBD patients relative to healthy co-twins. Similarity of repertoires did not differ between concordant and discordant twins, possibly from limited power. Among the T cells, different subtypes could not be distinguished.

About this clonotype itself: The antigen is unknown.

Germline CDR1 SEHNR, CDR2 FQNEAQ (reference sequence). The CDR3 runs 16 residues. The UMIs contained a 6-nucleotide sample barcode. They were added by template switching during cDNA synthesis. TCRdb re-called the 5' RACE reads; one entry per CDR3 protein, DNA not given. The listing records approximately 400,000 distinct CDR3 sequences. Sequencing was performed on blood. The chain employs TRBV7-9 and TRBJ1-4; TCRdb calls TRBD1, which cannot be checked without DNA. The TCR comes from a human donor with ulcerative colitis or Crohn's disease, or a healthy co-twin of an affected twin (not recorded which). Here the CDR3 reads CASTSAGTARGEKLFF.